The 6 T cell receptor beta chains below all came from one sample that was sequenced in a study of cytomegalovirus exposure and HLA in healthy donors (dated by TCRdb to 2017 to 2019). Libraries were made using the immunoSEQ multiplex PCR assay. A mixture of 60 forward primers for TCR Vbeta segments and 13 reverse primers for TCR Jbeta segments was used in the multiplex PCR. Held by TCRdb, this immuneACCESS table contains in-frame sequences only and omits some clones. Under half of the omission traces to an unresolved V gene where checked; the cause of the rest is unknown. Present in this sample are 110,000 or so clones, about 81% of which were seen just once. Together, the top ten hold about 1.8% of the sample. Sequenced material: PBMCs. These receptors came from a man aged 40-55 years in good health and CMV-seronegative.

This chain connects TRBV27 to TRBJ1-1, with D hard to call. V was pared by 0 bases and J by 5 bases, with 10 bases between. Germline V lookup: CDR1 MNHEY, CDR2 SMNVEV (reference sequence). This CDR3 contains 14 residues. In DNA, the CDR3 is TGTGCCAGCAGTTTATCGTCGGTGATTACTGAAGCTTTCTTT. Amino acids: CASSLSSVITEAFF.

The chain recombines TRBV7-2 with TRBJ2-5; TRBD2 aligns across 8 bases. The CDR3 extends over 16 amino acids. The ends lost 3 bases at V and 2 bases at J; junction bases unmatched: 8. The V gene's germline CDR1 is SGHTA and CDR2 FQGNSA. CDR3 nucleotides: TGTGCCAGCAGCTTTGTCGGGGGGGCGAAACAAGAGACCCAGTACTTC. Protein sequence: CASSFVGGAKQETQYF.

The genes are TRBV7-9 and TRBJ2-2; D is possibly TRBD2 (6 bases). The CDR3 is made up of 15 amino acids. Germline V gene sequence: CDR1 SEHNR, CDR2 FQNEAQ (reference sequence). Trimming stripped 5 bases from V and 1 base from J, with 11 bases between. Written as DNA, the CDR3 is TGTGCCAGCAGCGCTAGTAGCGGGAACACCGGGGAGCTGTTTTTT. Translated, it gives CASSASSGNTGELFF. Together with reference TRBV7-9 and TRBJ2-2, the CDR3 gives the full variable domain: DTGVSQNPRHKITKRGQNVTFRCDPISEHNRLYWYRQTLGQGPEFLTYFQNEAQLEKSRLLSDRFSAERPKGSFSTLEIQRTEQGDSAMYLCASSASSGNTGELFFGEGSRLTVL.

The V gene is TRBV4-2, the J gene TRBJ2-5; 9 positions match TRBD2. Germline V gene lookup returns CDR1 LGHNA and CDR2 YNFKEQ. Trimming took 4 bases from V and 2 from J; bases not matched to a gene: 11. CDR3 length: 17 amino acids. The CDR3 loop reads CASSLTLGSGGQETQYF. The CDR3 nucleotides are TGTGCCAGCAGCCTCACCCTGGGTAGCGGGGGACAAGAGACCCAGTACTTC.

This clone was counted between two and nine times. The rearrangement uses TRBV5-1 and TRBJ1-1; possibly TRBD1 for D (5 bases). The CDR3 covers 15 residues. Germline V gene lookup returns CDR1 SGHRS and CDR2 YFSETQ. The V end was cut by 4 bases, the J end by 7 bases, with 20 bases between. As DNA, the CDR3 is TGCGCCAGCAGCACGGGCAGGGAATATGCAGATGAAGCTTTCTTT. It encodes CASSTGREYADEAFF.

The gene calls are TRBV18 and TRBJ1-1; no clear D gene. Deletions cut 3 bases from V and 1 base from J, with 6 bases between. The CDR3 totals 13 residues. Germline CDR1 KGHSH, CDR2 LQKENI. The CDR3 sequence: CASSPRENTEAFF. CDR3 sequence (DNA): TGTGCCAGCTCACCGCGCGAGAACACTGAAGCTTTCTTT.